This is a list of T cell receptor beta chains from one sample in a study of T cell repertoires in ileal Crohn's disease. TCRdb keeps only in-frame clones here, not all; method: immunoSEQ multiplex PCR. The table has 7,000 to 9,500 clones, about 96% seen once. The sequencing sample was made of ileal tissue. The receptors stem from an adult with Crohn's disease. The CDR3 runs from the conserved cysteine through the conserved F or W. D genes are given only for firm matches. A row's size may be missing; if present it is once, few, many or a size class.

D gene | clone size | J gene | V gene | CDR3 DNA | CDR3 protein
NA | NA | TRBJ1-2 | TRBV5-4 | TGTGCCAGCACCATCCCCACAGCTAACTATGGCTACACCTTC | CASTIPTANYGYTF
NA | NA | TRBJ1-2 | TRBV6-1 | TGTGCCAGCAGTCAACAGGTTAACTATGGCTACACCTTC | CASSQQVNYGYTF
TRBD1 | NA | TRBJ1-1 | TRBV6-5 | TGTGCCAGCAGCCCGGGACAGGGAAACACTGAAGCTTTCTTT | CASSPGQGNTEAFF
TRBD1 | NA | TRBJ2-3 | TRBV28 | TGTGCCAGCAGTTTATCAGGGGGCAAAGCAGATACGCAGTATTTT | CASSLSGGKADTQYF
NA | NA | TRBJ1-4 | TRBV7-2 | TGTGCCAGCAGTTATACTTCCGGGACAAATGAAAAACTGTTTTTT | CASSYTSGTNEKLFF
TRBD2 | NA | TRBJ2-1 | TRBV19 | TGTGCCAGTACCAAGAAGGCGGGGGGCTACAATGAGCTGTTCTTC | CASTKKAGGYNELFF
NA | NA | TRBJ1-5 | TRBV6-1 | TGTGCCAGCAGTGTGCAGGGTAGCAATCAGCCCCAGCATTTT | CASSVQGSNQPQHF
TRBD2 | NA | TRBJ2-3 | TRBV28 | TGTGCCAGCAGTTCGGGACTAGCTAGCACAGATACGCAGTATTTT | CASSSGLASTDTQYF
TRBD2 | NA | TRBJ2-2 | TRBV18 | TGTGCCAGCTCACCTCTAGCGGGGGCCTTGAACACCGGGGAGCTGTTTTTT | CASSPLAGALNTGELFF
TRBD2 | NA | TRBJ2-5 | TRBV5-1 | TGCGCCAGCAGCTTCCAGGGACTAGCGGAGACCCAGTACTTC | CASSFQGLAETQYF
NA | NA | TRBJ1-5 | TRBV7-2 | TGTGCCAGCAGCCCCCGAGACAGTAATCAGCCCCAGCATTTT | CASSPRDSNQPQHF
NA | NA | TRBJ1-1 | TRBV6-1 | TGTGCCGGCGCGATAGAACGGGGCACTGAAGCTTTCTTT | CAGAIERGTEAFF
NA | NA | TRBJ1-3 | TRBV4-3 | TGCGCCAGCAGCCAAGATATTGGAAACACCATATATTTT | CASSQDIGNTIYF
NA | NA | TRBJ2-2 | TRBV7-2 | TGTGCCAGCAGCTTAGTGGGAGGAGGTAACACCGGGGAGCTGTTTTTT | CASSLVGGGNTGELFF
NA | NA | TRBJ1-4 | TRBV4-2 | TGTGCCAGCAGCCAAGATGATGTCAGGGCAACTAATGAAAAACTGTTTTTT | CASSQDDVRATNEKLFF
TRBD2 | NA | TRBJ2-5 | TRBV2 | TGTGCCAGCAGACCGACTAGCGGGGGTTTGGGGACCCAGTACTTC | CASRPTSGGLGTQYF
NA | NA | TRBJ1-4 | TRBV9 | TGTGCCAGCAGCGGTGCAGGGGCCACCCCGGGAAAACTGTTTTTT | CASSGAGATPGKLFF
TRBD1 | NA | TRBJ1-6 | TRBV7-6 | TGTGCCAGCAGCCCGTCCGACAGGGATAATTCACCCCTCCACTTT | CASSPSDRDNSPLHF
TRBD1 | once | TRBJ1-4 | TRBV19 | TGTGCCAGTACCGGATCGACAGGGGAGAGGGCAACTAATGAAAAACTGTTTTTT | CASTGSTGERATNEKLFF
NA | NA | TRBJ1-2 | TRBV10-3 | TGTGCCATCAGACCCCAAAGGACAGTACTGAGGGGCTACACCTTC | CAIRPQRTVLRGYTF
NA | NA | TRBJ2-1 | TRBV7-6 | TGTGCCAGCAGCTTAGTTGGCGGGCCTTACAATGAGCAGTTCTTC | CASSLVGGPYNEQFF
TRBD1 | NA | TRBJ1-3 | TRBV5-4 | TGTGCCAGCAGCCCGGGACAGGGGGCATATGGAAACACCATATATTTT | CASSPGQGAYGNTIYF
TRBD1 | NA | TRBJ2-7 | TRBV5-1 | TGCGCCAGCAGCTTGGTGGACAGGGCCTACGAGCAGTACTTC | CASSLVDRAYEQYF
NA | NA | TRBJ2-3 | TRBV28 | TGTGCCAGCAGTTTGACTCATGCAAACACAGATACGCAGTATTTT | CASSLTHANTDTQYF
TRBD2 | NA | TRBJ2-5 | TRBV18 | TGTGCCAGCTCACCACGACTAGCGGGGCTCCAAGAGACCCAGTACTTC | CASSPRLAGLQETQYF
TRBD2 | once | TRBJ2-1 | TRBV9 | TGTGCCAGCAGCAGCCGGGGACTAGCGGGGGGGGTTGAGCAGTTCTTC | CASSSRGLAGGVEQFF
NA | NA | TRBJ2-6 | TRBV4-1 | TGCGCCAGCAGCCAAGGGACTCAACAAGGAGCCGGGGCCAACGTCCTGACTTTC | CASSQGTQQGAGANVLTF
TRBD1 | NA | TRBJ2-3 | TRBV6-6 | TGTGCCAGCAGTACTACAGGGGGTAGGACAGATACGCAGTATTTT | CASSTTGGRTDTQYF
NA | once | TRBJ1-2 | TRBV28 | TGTGCCAGCAGTTCAGGCGCCTTTTATGGCTACACCTTC | CASSSGAFYGYTF
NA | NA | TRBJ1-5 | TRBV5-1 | TGCGCCATCCTTCGACAGGAGCGTTATAGTAGCAATCAGCCCCAGCATTTT | CAILRQERYSSNQPQHF
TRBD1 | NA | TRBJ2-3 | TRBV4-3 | TGCGCCAGCAGCCCGACAGGGGCAAGCGGCACAGATACGCAGTATTTT | CASSPTGASGTDTQYF
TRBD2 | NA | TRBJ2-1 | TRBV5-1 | TGCGCCAGCAGCCTCGGACTAGCGTCCCACAATGAGCAGTTCTTC | CASSLGLASHNEQFF
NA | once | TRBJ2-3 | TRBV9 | TGTGCCAGCAGCTTGCGGGGAACAGATACGCAGTATTTT | CASSLRGTDTQYF
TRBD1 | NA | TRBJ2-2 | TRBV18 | TGTGCCAGCTCAGGCGACAGGGATTACACCGGGGAGCTGTTTTTT | CASSGDRDYTGELFF
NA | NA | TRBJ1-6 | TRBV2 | TGTGCCAGCAGTGAAGCCGTAGCCTTGAGCTCCTATAATTCACCCCTCCACTTT | CASSEAVALSSYNSPLHF
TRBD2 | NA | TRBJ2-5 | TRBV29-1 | TGCAGCGTTGTACAAATGATTAGCGGGGGTGAAGAGACCCAGTACTTC | CSVVQMISGGEETQYF
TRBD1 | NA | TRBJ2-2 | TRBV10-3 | TGTGCCATCAGTGAGGGGACAGGGGATTACACCGGGGAGCTGTTTTTT | CAISEGTGDYTGELFF
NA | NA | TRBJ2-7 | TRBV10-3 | TGTGCCATCGAGAGCGGTGAAAGCTCCTACGAGCAGTACTTC | CAIESGESSYEQYF
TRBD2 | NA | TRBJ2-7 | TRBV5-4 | TGTGCCAGCAGCTTGGCCTTGGCTAGCGGGGCGATCTCCTACGAGCAGTACTTC | CASSLALASGAISYEQYF
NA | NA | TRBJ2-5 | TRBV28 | TGTGCCAGCAGTTTGGAGGAGACCCAGTACTTC | CASSLEETQYF
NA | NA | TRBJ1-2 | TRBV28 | TGTGCCACTCCAGGACTAGCTAACTATGGCTACACCTTC | CATPGLANYGYTF